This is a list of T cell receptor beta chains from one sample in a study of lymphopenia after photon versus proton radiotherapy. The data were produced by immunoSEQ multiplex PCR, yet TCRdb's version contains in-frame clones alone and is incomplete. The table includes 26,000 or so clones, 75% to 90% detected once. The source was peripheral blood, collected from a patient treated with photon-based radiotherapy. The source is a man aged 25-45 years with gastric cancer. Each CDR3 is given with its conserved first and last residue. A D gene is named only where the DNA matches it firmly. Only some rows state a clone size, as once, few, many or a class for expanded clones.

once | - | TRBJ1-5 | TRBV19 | TGTGCCAGTACCGCCCGGGGGCTAGGTCAGCCCCAGCATTTT | CASTARGLGQPQHF
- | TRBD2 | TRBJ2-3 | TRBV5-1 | TGCGCCAGCAGCTCTGGACTAGAAGCAGATACGCAGTATTTT | CASSSGLEADTQYF
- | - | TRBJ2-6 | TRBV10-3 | TGTGCAACGACGGACACGAGCTCTGGGGCCAACGTCCTGACTTTC | CATTDTSSGANVLTF
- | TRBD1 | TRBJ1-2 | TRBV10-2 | TGCGCCAGCAGCACAGGGGAATGGGGCTATGGCTACACCTTC | CASSTGEWGYGYTF
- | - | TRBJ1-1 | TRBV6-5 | TGTGCCAGCAGTCCCCGACTGGGGAACACTGAAGCTTTCTTT | CASSPRLGNTEAFF
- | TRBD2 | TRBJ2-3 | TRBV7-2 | TGTGCCAGCAGCTGGGAAAGGACTAGCGATACGCAGTATTTT | CASSWERTSDTQYF
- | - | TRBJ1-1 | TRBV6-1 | TGTGCCAGCAGTTGGTCCAGCGCCCACACTGAAGCTTTCTTT | CASSWSSAHTEAFF
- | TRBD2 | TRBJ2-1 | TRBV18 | TGTGCCAGCTCACCCCGGACTAGCGGGAGTGGGGGGCCTTACAATGAGCAGTTCTTC | CASSPRTSGSGGPYNEQFF
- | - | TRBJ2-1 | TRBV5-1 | TGCGCCAGCAGCCCCGGGAAGGCCTGGGAGCAGTTCTTC | CASSPGKAWEQFF
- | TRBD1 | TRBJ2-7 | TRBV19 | TGTGCCAGTAGTATAGAGGGGACAGGGGGCTACGAGCAGTACTTC | CASSIEGTGGYEQYF
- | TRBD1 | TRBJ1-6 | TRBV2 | TGTGCCAGTCAAAACCAGGGACAGCCGAATTCACCCCTCCACTTT | CASQNQGQPNSPLHF
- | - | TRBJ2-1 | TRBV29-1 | TGCAGCGTTGTTGTTTGGGGGTTTCGAGGGAGGCCCCGGTTAGACAATGAGCAGTTCTTC | CSVVVWGFRGRPRLDNEQFF
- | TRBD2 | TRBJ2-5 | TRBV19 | TGTGCCAGTAGTATGGGAGGGACCCCCCAAGAGACCCAGTACTTC | CASSMGGTPQETQYF
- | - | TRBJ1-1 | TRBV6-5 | TGTGCCAGCAGTCGTAGACAGACGAACACTGAAGCTTTCTTT | CASSRRQTNTEAFF
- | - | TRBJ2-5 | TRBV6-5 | TGTGCCAGCATGCGGAGGGGGGAGACCCAGTACTTC | CASMRRGETQYF
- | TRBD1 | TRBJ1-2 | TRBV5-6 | TGTGCCAGCAGCCCCGGGACAGTTAACTATGGCTACACCTTC | CASSPGTVNYGYTF
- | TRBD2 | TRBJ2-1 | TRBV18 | TGTGCCAGCTCACCTAACGGTGGTAGCGGGAAGGATGAGCAGTTCTTC | CASSPNGGSGKDEQFF
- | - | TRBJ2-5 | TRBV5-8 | TGTGCCGGACAAGAGACCCAGTACTTC | CAGQETQYF
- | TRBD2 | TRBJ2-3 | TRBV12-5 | TGTGCTAGTGGCCCTAGCGGGGGGTCCGATACGCAGTATTTT | CASGPSGGSDTQYF
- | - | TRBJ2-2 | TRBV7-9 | TGTGCCAGCAGCCAACGGAACACCGGGGAGCTGTTTTTT | CASSQRNTGELFF
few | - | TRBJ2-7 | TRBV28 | TGTGCCAGCAGGACCCCTCAACGCGGCGAGCAGTACTTC | CASRTPQRGEQYF
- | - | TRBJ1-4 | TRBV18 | TGTGCCAGCCGCACGGCAACTAATGAAAAACTGTTTTTT | CASRTATNEKLFF
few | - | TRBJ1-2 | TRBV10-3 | TGTGCCATCAGTGATGGCAACTATGGCTACACCTTC | CAISDGNYGYTF
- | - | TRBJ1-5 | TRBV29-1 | TGCAGCGTTGAAACAGGTCGGGATCAGCCCCAGCATTTT | CSVETGRDQPQHF
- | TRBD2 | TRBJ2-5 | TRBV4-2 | TGTGCCAGCAGCCAGACGACCGGGGGAGGGCAAGAGACCCAGTACTTC | CASSQTTGGGQETQYF
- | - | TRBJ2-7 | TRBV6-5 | TGTGCCAGTTGCACCGGAGATTCTCACTACGAGCAGTACTTC | CASCTGDSHYEQYF
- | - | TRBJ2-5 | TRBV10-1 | TGCGCCAGCAGTGAGTCGGGCGGCCAAGAGACCCAGTACTTC | CASSESGGQETQYF
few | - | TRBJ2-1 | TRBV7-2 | TGTGCCAGCAGCTTATTAGGGGAAAGTGAGCAGTTCTTC | CASSLLGESEQFF
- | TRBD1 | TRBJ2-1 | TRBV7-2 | TGTGCCAGCAGCCCGACAGGGCTTTCCTACAATGAGCAGTTCTTC | CASSPTGLSYNEQFF
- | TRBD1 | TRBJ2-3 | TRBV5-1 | TGCGCCAGCAGCTCCCGGGACAGTAGCACAGATACGCAGTATTTT | CASSSRDSSTDTQYF
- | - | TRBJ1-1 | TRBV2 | TGTGCCAGCAGTGAATCGTTTGGATATGGCACTGAAGCTTTCTTT | CASSESFGYGTEAFF
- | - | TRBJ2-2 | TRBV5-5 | TGTGCCAGCAGCTTAGGATGGACAGTCGGCACCGGGGAGCTGTTTTTT | CASSLGWTVGTGELFF
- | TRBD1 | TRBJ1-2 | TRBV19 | TGTGCCAGTACCCCAAAACAGGGGCAGCTCGGGGGCTACACCTTC | CASTPKQGQLGGYTF
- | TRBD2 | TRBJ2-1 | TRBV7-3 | TGTGCCAGCAGCTCCGGGACTAGCGGGAGAGGTGAGCAGTTCTTC | CASSSGTSGRGEQFF
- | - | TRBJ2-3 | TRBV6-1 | TGTGCCAGCAGTGAAGGGGCTTTCCACACAGATACGCAGTATTTT | CASSEGAFHTDTQYF
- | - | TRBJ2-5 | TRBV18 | TGTGCCAGCTCAGGGGAGACCCAGTACTTC | CASSGETQYF
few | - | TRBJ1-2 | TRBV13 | TGTGCCAGCAGCTTAGGGCAGGGGATGGGGCGCTACACCTTC | CASSLGQGMGRYTF
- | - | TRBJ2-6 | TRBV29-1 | TGCAGCGTTGGGGCAGTGGGTCTCTCTGGGGCCAACGTCCTGACTTTC | CSVGAVGLSGANVLTF
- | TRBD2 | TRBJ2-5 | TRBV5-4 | TGTGCCAGCAGCCCCTCCCAGGGCGGCGGGAGGTCGAGAGAGACCCAGTACTTC | CASSPSQGGGRSRETQYF
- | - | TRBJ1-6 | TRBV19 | TGTGCCAGTAGTAGCCCCCCAGGGGTGAGGAATTCACCCCTCCACTTT | CASSSPPGVRNSPLHF
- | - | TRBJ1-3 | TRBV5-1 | TGCGCCAGCAGCTTGGCCGAGGGGGATGGAAACACCATATATTTT | CASSLAEGDGNTIYF
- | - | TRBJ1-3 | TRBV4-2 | TGTGCCAGCAGCCAAGATTTGGGGAGAAACACCATATATTTT | CASSQDLGRNTIYF
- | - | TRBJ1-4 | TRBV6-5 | TGTGCCAGCAGAGCCACCGGAAAACTGTTTTTT | CASRATGKLFF